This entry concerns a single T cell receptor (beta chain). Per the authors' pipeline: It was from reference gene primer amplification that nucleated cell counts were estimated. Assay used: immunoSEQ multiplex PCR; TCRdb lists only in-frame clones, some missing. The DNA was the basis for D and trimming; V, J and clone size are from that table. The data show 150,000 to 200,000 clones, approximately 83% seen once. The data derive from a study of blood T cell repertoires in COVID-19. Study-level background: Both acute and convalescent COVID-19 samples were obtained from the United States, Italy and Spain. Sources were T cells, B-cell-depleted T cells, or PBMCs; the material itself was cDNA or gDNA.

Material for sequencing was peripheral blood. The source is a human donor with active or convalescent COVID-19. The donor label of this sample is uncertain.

The chain's CDR3 is CASRLATNLRGLAGLEQFF. DNA for the CDR3: TGTGCAAGTCGCTTAGCTACCAACCTTCGAGGACTAGCGGGACTTGAGCAGTTCTTC. The rearrangement joins TRBV12-2 to TRBJ2-1; the D call of TRBD2 is as the table states it, not checked on the DNA. TRBV12-2 is reported as a pseudogene. The CDR3 contains 19 residues.